Shown below are 20 T cell receptor beta chains from a single sample sequenced in a study of graft-versus-host responses after intestinal transplantation. Clones were sequenced by immunoSEQ multiplex PCR, and TCRdb holds only the in-frame ones, with some missing. The repertoire includes roughly 80,000 clones, around 92% of them detected once, and roughly 0.66% sits in the top ten. The starting material was PBMCs, obtained 98 days after intestinal transplantation. The source is a human patient who received an intestinal transplant, so some T cells may come from the graft donor.

This clone was counted a few times. The chain uses TRBV27 and TRBJ2-7; D not certain. With 3 bases removed from V and 1 base from J, the gap between germline ends came to 7 bases. Germline values: CDR1 MNHEY, CDR2 SMNVEV (reference sequence). This CDR3 comprises 13 residues. CDR3: CASSFGMSYEQYF. In DNA, the CDR3 is TGTGCCAGCAGTTTCGGTATGTCCTACGAGCAGTACTTC.

V gene TRBV2 combines with J gene TRBJ2-7; D is possibly TRBD1 (5 bases). The CDR3 is 15 amino acids. Germline assignment: CDR1 SNHLY and CDR2 FYNNEI. The ends were cut back, 2 bases at V and 0 bases at J, with 11 bases in the middle. CDR3 coding DNA: TGTGCCAGCAGTGAACCGCCAGACAGCTCCTACGAGCAGTACTTC. Translated: CASSEPPDSSYEQYF.

This chain links TRBV6-5 with TRBJ1-5, with D maybe TRBD1 (5 bases). V gave up 6 bases and J gave up 3 bases, with 9 bases separating them. This CDR3 is built from 13 residues. From germline, CDR1 is MNHEY and CDR2 SVGAGI. The chain's CDR3 is CASSLDINQPQHF. The CDR3 DNA sequence: TGTGCCAGCAGCCTGGACATCAATCAGCCCCAGCATTTT.

The table lists this clone with a count of one. The chain links TRBV5-4 to TRBJ2-5; 8 bases are a match to TRBD2. Per the germline V gene, CDR1 is SGHNT and CDR2 is YYREEE (reference sequence). V dropped 3 bases and J dropped 5; count of bases not matched to a gene: 9. This CDR3 is built from 15 residues. This CDR3 is CASSSERGGPETQYF. In DNA form, the CDR3 reads TGTGCCAGCAGCTCCGAACGGGGGGGGCCCGAGACCCAGTACTTC. The variable domain in full, with the rest retrieved from reference TRBV5-4 and TRBJ2-5, is ETGVTQSPTHLIKTRGQQVTLRCSSQSGHNTVSWYQQALGQGPQFIFQYYREEENGRGNFPPRFSGLQFPNYSSELNVNALELDDSALYLCASSSERGGPETQYFGPGTRLLVL.

The rearrangement uses TRBV28 and TRBJ1-5, with D perhaps matching TRBD1 (5 bases). V was trimmed by 7 bases and J by 9 bases, leaving 19 bases between them. The length of the CDR3 is 14 residues. Per the germline V gene, CDR1 is MDHEN and CDR2 is SYDVKM. The CDR3 nucleotides are TGTGCCAGCACCATGGACATTCGGAAGGGGCCCCAGCATTTT. It yields the protein CASTMDIRKGPQHF.

This chain uses TRBV9 with TRBJ2-3, with a tentative D call TRBD1 (5 bases). The germline CDR1 and CDR2 sequences are SGDLS and YYNGEE. V lost 0 bases to trimming and J lost 8 bases, with 13 bases between them. The CDR3 has 14 residues. The CDR3 sequence is CASSVEDTQGTQYF. The CDR3 region has the DNA TGTGCCAGCAGCGTAGAGGACACCCAAGGTACGCAGTATTTT.

This sequence joins TRBV6-1 and TRBJ2-7; D perhaps matches TRBD1 (6 bases). The CDR3 length is 14 residues. The V end was cut by 5 bases, the J end by 3 bases, with 14 bases between. The V gene's germline CDR1 is MNHNS and CDR2 SASEGT. This CDR3 reads CASSPIQGHYEQYF. The DNA for the CDR3 is TGTGCCAGCAGTCCGATACAGGGACACTACGAGCAGTACTTC.

This chain uses TRBV27 with TRBJ1-6, with D possibly being TRBD1 (6 bases). Deletions cut 1 base from V and 10 bases from J, with 14 bases between. Germline lookup yields CDR1 MNHEY and CDR2 SMNVEV (reference sequence). This CDR3 has 15 residues. DNA of the CDR3: TGTGCCAGCAGTTTATTAACGGGGGCAGGATCACCCCTCCACTTT. It codes for CASSLLTGAGSPLHF.

V usage is TRBV5-1 and J usage is TRBJ2-1; TRBD2 matches 10 bases. Germline loops: CDR1 SGHRS, CDR2 YFSETQ. The CDR3 contains 15 residues. J was trimmed by 7 bases and V by 4 bases; bases with no gene match: 8. CDR3 region: CASSLSGGAKNEQFF. The CDR3 DNA follows: TGCGCCAGCAGCCTAAGCGGGGGGGCAAAAAATGAGCAGTTCTTC.

The chain carries TRBV5-1 and TRBJ2-3; 13 bases map to TRBD2. J was trimmed by 3 bases and V by 4 bases; bases with no gene match: 11. In germline, CDR1 is SGHRS, CDR2 YFSETQ. The CDR3 sequence is 18 residues long. CDR3 region: CASSKGLAGNGGTDTQYF. In nucleotides, the CDR3 is TGCGCCAGCAGCAAGGGACTAGCGGGAAACGGGGGGACAGATACGCAGTATTTT. Full variable domain (remainder filled in from reference TRBV5-1 and TRBJ2-3): KAGVTQTPRYLIKTRGQQVTLSCSPISGHRSVSWYQQTPGQGLQFLFEYFSETQRNKGNFPGRFSGRQFSNSRSEMNVSTLELGDSALYLCASSKGLAGNGGTDTQYFGPGTRLTVL.

The chain couples TRBV27 to TRBJ2-7; 15 bases map to TRBD2. Germline loops: CDR1 MNHEY, CDR2 SMNVEV (reference sequence). The trim removed 3 bases at V and 3 bases at J, leaving 12 bases unmatched. The length of the CDR3 is 19 residues. The CDR3 DNA sequence: TGTGCCAGCAGTTTCTTTACCGGGACTAGCGGGGGGCAGGTCTACGAGCAGTACTTC. Amino acid sequence: CASSFFTGTSGGQVYEQYF.

The gene calls are TRBV4-3 and TRBJ1-2; TRBD1 aligns across 8 bases. Germline V gene sequence: CDR1 LGHNA, CDR2 YSLEER. CDR3 length equals 15 residues. The V and J ends lost 0 bases and 8 bases, in that order; junction bases with no gene match: 8. For the CDR3, the DNA is TGCGCCAGCAGCCAAGAACGCCGGACAGGGAACGGCTACACCTTC. Translated: CASSQERRTGNGYTF.

The V and J genes are TRBV25-1 and TRBJ2-5; D might be TRBD1 (5 bases). CDR1 is MGHDK, CDR2 SYGVNS, per germline. V was clipped by 7 bases and J by 4 bases, with 13 bases between them. The CDR3 runs 13 residues. CDR3 sequence (DNA): TGTGCCAGCAACGGTAGGGGCGTAGAGACCCAGTACTTC. Amino acids: CASNGRGVETQYF.

The chain combines TRBV11-2 with TRBJ2-2; D might be TRBD1 (5 bases). Trimming cost V 11 bases and J 5 bases, with 18 bases left between them. This CDR3 has 14 amino acids. Germline-derived CDR1 and CDR2 are SGHAT and FQNNGV. Here the CDR3 reads CAGALNWGTGELFF. The CDR3 DNA sequence: TGTGCCGGGGCGCTCAATTGGGGAACCGGGGAGCTGTTTTTT.

J is TRBJ2-1 and V is TRBV7-6; D is possibly TRBD2 (5 bases). V dropped 5 bases and J dropped 10 bases, with 15 bases sitting between them. Germline V gene lookup returns CDR1 SGHVS and CDR2 FNYEAQ. The CDR3 loop spans 13 amino acids. CDR3 sequence (DNA): TGTGCCAGCAGCCTGACGTGGGAGAACGAGCAGTTCTTC. This sequence encodes CASSLTWENEQFF. Complete variable domain (other parts from reference TRBV7-6 and TRBJ2-1): GAGVSQSPRYKVTKRGQDVALRCDPISGHVSLYWYRQALGQGPEFLTYFNYEAQQDKSGLPNDRFSAERPEGSISTLTIQRTEQRDSAMYRCASSLTWENEQFFGPGTRLTVL.

The rearrangement uses TRBV6-5 and TRBJ1-2, with D possibly matching TRBD1 (5 bases). V was trimmed by 2 bases and J by 3 bases, leaving 13 bases between them. The CDR3 contains 15 residues. CDR1 is MNHEY and CDR2 is SVGAGI in the germline V gene. The chain's CDR3 is CASSYRGVGYYGYTF. CDR3 nucleotide sequence: TGTGCCAGCAGTTACAGGGGAGTGGGCTACTATGGCTACACCTTC.

This clone occurred a few times. The chain joins TRBV4-1 to TRBJ2-7; no clear D gene. V dropped 1 base and J dropped 1 base, with 5 bases sitting between them. The CDR3 runs to 13 residues. Germline V gene sequence: CDR1 MGHRA, CDR2 YSYEKL. The CDR3 DNA reads as TGCGCCAGCAGCCAAGTCATGTCCTACGAGCAGTACTTC. It yields the protein CASSQVMSYEQYF.

V gene TRBV7-9 combines with J gene TRBJ1-1; D is perhaps TRBD1 (5 bases). The V end was cut by 7 bases, the J end by 5 bases, with 8 bases between. Per the germline V gene, CDR1 is SEHNR and CDR2 is FQNEAQ (reference sequence). The CDR3 totals 11 residues. Written as DNA, the CDR3 is TGTGCCAGCAAGCGGGGGACTGAAGCTTTCTTT. This translates into CASKRGTEAFF.

The J gene is TRBJ2-7, the V gene TRBV6-5; D may be TRBD1 or TRBD2 (6 bases each). The V gene lost 8 bases and the J gene lost 3 bases, with 20 bases spanning the gap. The CDR3 loop spans 15 amino acids. Germline CDR1 reads MNHEY; CDR2 reads SVGAGI. The CDR3 DNA reads as TGTGCCAGCTGCAAGCTCGGGGGCACGAGCTACGAGCAGTACTTC. Translating gives CASCKLGGTSYEQYF.

This clone was recorded only once. The V gene is TRBV5-1, the J gene TRBJ2-5; the match to TRBD2 covers 7 bases. The V and J ends lost 3 bases and 3 bases, in that order; junction bases with no gene match: 5. The CDR3 is made up of 14 amino acids. Germline V gives CDR1 SGHRS, CDR2 YFSETQ. The CDR3 sequence: CASSSAGTKETQYF. CDR3 DNA: TGCGCCAGCAGCTCGGCCGGGACTAAAGAGACCCAGTACTTC. Full variable domain (outside the CDR3, taken from reference TRBV5-1 and TRBJ2-5): KAGVTQTPRYLIKTRGQQVTLSCSPISGHRSVSWYQQTPGQGLQFLFEYFSETQRNKGNFPGRFSGRQFSNSRSEMNVSTLELGDSALYLCASSSAGTKETQYFGPGTRLLVL.